A selection of T cell receptor beta chains follows, all from one sample in a study of blood T cells in healthy people across ages. TCRdb analysed the 5' RACE reads with MiXCR anew, one entry per CDR3 protein. The table shows 1 million or so distinct CDR3 sequences, with under 30% occurring only once. These same records also appear under a second study, on T cells of mothers and their children.

Sequenced sample: blood. These receptors all come from a girl aged 2 to 10 in good health. Both conserved end residues are part of each CDR3. The order of the fields is J gene, V gene, CDR3 protein.

j_call: NA
v_call: TRBV6-1
cdr3_aa: CASRGQVGGYEQYF

j_call: TRBJ1-2
v_call: TRBV3-1
cdr3_aa: CASSQLNDLRYGYTF

j_call: TRBJ2-7
v_call: TRBV5-1
cdr3_aa: CASSWGLAGERYEQYF

j_call: TRBJ2-3
v_call: TRBV29-1
cdr3_aa: CSVARTSGGYLTSTDTQYF

j_call: TRBJ2-1
v_call: TRBV7-6
cdr3_aa: CASSLDEGPGGVEQFF

j_call: TRBJ1-1
v_call: TRBV7-8
cdr3_aa: CASSSGTQLATEAFF

j_call: TRBJ2-1
v_call: TRBV10-3
cdr3_aa: CAISDRHQDNEQFF

j_call: TRBJ1-1
v_call: TRBV20-1
cdr3_aa: CSAEGGAEAFF

j_call: TRBJ2-3
v_call: TRBV24-1
cdr3_aa: CATSDLGGQAEDTQYF

j_call: TRBJ2-7
v_call: TRBV4-3
cdr3_aa: CASSQDKGSEQYF

j_call: TRBJ2-5
v_call: TRBV25-1
cdr3_aa: CASSEFGAETQYF

j_call: NA
v_call: TRBV2
cdr3_aa: CASSPIPETQYF

j_call: TRBJ2-1
v_call: TRBV29-1
cdr3_aa: CSVEGREDNNEQFF

j_call: TRBJ2-7
v_call: TRBV20-1
cdr3_aa: CSAEQSVSYEQYF

j_call: TRBJ1-4
v_call: TRBV3-1
cdr3_aa: CASSQDGGRTTNEKLFF

j_call: TRBJ1-1
v_call: TRBV29-1
cdr3_aa: CSVARDRFKTEAFF

j_call: TRBJ2-4
v_call: TRBV7-2
cdr3_aa: CASSVTGPHAKNIQYF

j_call: TRBJ1-2
v_call: TRBV6-6
cdr3_aa: CASTYEGTDYGYTF

j_call: TRBJ1-2
v_call: TRBV5-1
cdr3_aa: CASLNEQGSNGYTF

j_call: TRBJ1-2
v_call: TRBV12-3/TRBV12-4
cdr3_aa: CASSLAQGRVDGYTF

j_call: TRBJ2-6
v_call: TRBV7-9
cdr3_aa: CASSLRGDPAVLTF

j_call: TRBJ2-3
v_call: TRBV28
cdr3_aa: CASSYSGSGADTQYF

j_call: TRBJ2-5
v_call: TRBV5-5
cdr3_aa: CASSLAGDETQYF

j_call: TRBJ2-2
v_call: TRBV20-1
cdr3_aa: CSAPTSTGELFF

j_call: TRBJ2-5
v_call: TRBV3-1
cdr3_aa: CASSQGLAVGETQYF

j_call: TRBJ1-4
v_call: TRBV19
cdr3_aa: CASRTQWTDTNEKLFF

j_call: TRBJ2-5
v_call: TRBV29-1
cdr3_aa: CSEHTAEAQYF

j_call: TRBJ2-1
v_call: TRBV7-9
cdr3_aa: CASSLDRAAYNEQFF

j_call: TRBJ2-3
v_call: TRBV10-3
cdr3_aa: CATQNSWGPSTDTQYF

j_call: TRBJ2-1
v_call: TRBV4-1
cdr3_aa: CASGPGQGSVNEQFF

j_call: TRBJ2-6
v_call: TRBV7-2
cdr3_aa: CASSPRGGANVLTF

j_call: TRBJ1-1
v_call: TRBV7-9
cdr3_aa: CASSWSGTEAFF

j_call: TRBJ2-3
v_call: TRBV12-3/TRBV12-4
cdr3_aa: CASSLGGNTDTQYF

j_call: TRBJ1-1
v_call: TRBV6-5
cdr3_aa: CASSYDRGEAFF

j_call: TRBJ2-5
v_call: TRBV7-2
cdr3_aa: CASSLGRGLRTQYF

j_call: TRBJ2-3
v_call: TRBV6-5
cdr3_aa: CASSYFRLAENTDTQYF

j_call: TRBJ2-3
v_call: TRBV4-3
cdr3_aa: CASSQDRADTDTQYF

j_call: TRBJ1-1
v_call: TRBV7-9
cdr3_aa: CASSPSPENTEAFF

j_call: TRBJ1-1
v_call: TRBV7-2
cdr3_aa: CASSFQDTEAFF

j_call: TRBJ2-3
v_call: TRBV5-6
cdr3_aa: CASSPLAYTQYF

j_call: TRBJ1-2
v_call: TRBV29-1
cdr3_aa: CSVETGPGYTF

j_call: NA
v_call: TRBV28
cdr3_aa: CASTWTGTVEQFF

j_call: TRBJ2-5
v_call: TRBV18
cdr3_aa: CASSPWTSGVLRETQYF

j_call: TRBJ2-7
v_call: TRBV7-2
cdr3_aa: CASSQYSRGQYF

j_call: TRBJ1-1
v_call: TRBV7-9
cdr3_aa: CASSQLGTNYEAFF

j_call: TRBJ1-4
v_call: TRBV29-1
cdr3_aa: CSVVENEKLFF

j_call: TRBJ2-5
v_call: TRBV4-1
cdr3_aa: CASSQEGKGSFQETQYF

j_call: TRBJ2-5
v_call: TRBV20-1
cdr3_aa: CSAKAGSAQETQYF

j_call: TRBJ2-7
v_call: TRBV28
cdr3_aa: CASSQTSGRREQYF

j_call: TRBJ1-5
v_call: TRBV6-5
cdr3_aa: CASSYKRGFQPQHF

j_call: TRBJ2-5
v_call: TRBV24-1
cdr3_aa: CATSADLRGARETQYF

j_call: NA
v_call: TRBV7-8
cdr3_aa: CASRSYREGKLNEQFF

j_call: TRBJ2-2
v_call: TRBV13
cdr3_aa: CASSSPSRLAGGWNTGELFF